These T cell receptor beta chains were read from a single sample in a study of blood T cell repertoires in COVID-19. The data were produced by immunoSEQ multiplex PCR, yet TCRdb's version contains in-frame clones alone and is incomplete. The top ten hold roughly 2.3% of the sample, which has about 93,000 clones, roughly 89% seen once. The sample taken for sequencing was peripheral blood. Receptors were obtained from a man between 50 and 59 years old with acute or convalescent COVID-19. Both conserved end residues are part of each CDR3. A D gene is named only where the DNA matches it firmly. A row's size may be missing; if present it is once, few, many or a size class.

size	V	J	D	DNA	CDR3
few	TRBV4-3	TRBJ1-4	-	TGCGCCAGCAGCCAAGGGACTTCAGGCTATAATGAAAAACTGTTTTTT	CASSQGTSGYNEKLFF
-	TRBV27	TRBJ1-4	TRBD1	TGTGCCAGCAGTTTCCGGGACAGTAATGAAAAACTGTTTTTT	CASSFRDSNEKLFF
-	TRBV4-3	TRBJ1-6	TRBD1	TGCGCCAGCAGCCACACCCGGGACAGACCCCTCCACTTT	CASSHTRDRPLHF
-	TRBV6-5	TRBJ1-1	TRBD1	TGTGCCAGCATTTGGAGGACAGGCATGAACACTGAAGCTTTCTTT	CASIWRTGMNTEAFF
-	TRBV6-5	TRBJ1-5	TRBD1	TGTGCCAGCAGGGGTCGACAGGGGGCGGGTCAGCCCCAGCATTTT	CASRGRQGAGQPQHF
-	TRBV18	TRBJ2-2	TRBD1	TGTGCCAGCCGAAGCACTGGACAGGGGAACACCGGGGAGCTGTTTTTT	CASRSTGQGNTGELFF
once	TRBV28	TRBJ1-5	TRBD1	TGTGCCAGCAGTTTGGGACAGGTTCCGTATAGCAATCAGCCCCAGCATTTT	CASSLGQVPYSNQPQHF
-	TRBV24-1	TRBJ2-3	TRBD2	TGTGCCACCAGTGAGGCCGGGACTAGCGGGAGGGCGGGAGATACGCAGTATTTT	CATSEAGTSGRAGDTQYF
-	TRBV28	TRBJ2-3	TRBD1	TGTGCCAGCAGTTCCCGGGACAGGGTCCCAGATACGCAGTATTTT	CASSSRDRVPDTQYF
-	TRBV2	TRBJ1-4	TRBD1	TGTGCCAGCAGTAGGGACAGGGGAAATGAAAAACTGTTTTTT	CASSRDRGNEKLFF
-	TRBV5-4	TRBJ1-4	TRBD1	TGTGCCACAGGACAGGGGCCTGAAAAACTGTTTTTT	CATGQGPEKLFF
-	TRBV7-3	TRBJ2-3	TRBD2	TGTGCCAGCAGCTTAAATCCCGAGTGGGGAGGGGGCACAGATACGCAGTATTTT	CASSLNPEWGGGTDTQYF
-	TRBV20-1	TRBJ2-3	-	TGCAGTGCTCACCGGGATACGCAGTATTTT	CSAHRDTQYF
-	TRBV28	TRBJ2-1	TRBD2	TGTGCCACCGAATTTAGCGGGAGGGCGGGGAGTGAAGAGCAGTTCTTC	CATEFSGRAGSEEQFF
once	TRBV27	TRBJ2-7	-	TGTGCCAGCAGTTCCCTCTCCTACGAGCAGTACTTC	CASSSLSYEQYF
-	TRBV14	TRBJ1-1	-	TGTGCCAGCAGCCTACAGGAGAACACTGAAGCTTTCTTT	CASSLQENTEAFF
-	TRBV30	TRBJ1-4	-	TGTGCCTGGAGTGCGGGCACGGGAAGGCAAAAACTGTTTTTT	CAWSAGTGRQKLFF
-	TRBV11-2	TRBJ2-7	-	TGTGCCAGCAGCTTAGGGGGAGAATACGAGCAGTACTTC	CASSLGGEYEQYF
once	TRBV28	TRBJ1-1	TRBD1	TGTGCCAGCAGTTTAATGACTCTCGACAGGGAAAGAAGGACTGAAGCTTTCTTT	CASSLMTLDRERRTEAFF
-	TRBV27	TRBJ2-5	-	TGTGCCAGCAACAGAAGGGGGCAAGAGACCCAGTACTTC	CASNRRGQETQYF
-	TRBV5-1	TRBJ2-7	-	TGCGCCAGCAGCTTGAGTACGGACAAGTACTACGAGCAGTACTTC	CASSLSTDKYYEQYF
-	TRBV9	TRBJ1-2	TRBD1	TGTGCCAGCAGCGACTACAGGGGCTCTGGCTACACCTTC	CASSDYRGSGYTF
once	TRBV3-1/TRBV3-2	TRBJ2-1	TRBD2	TGTGCCAGCAGCCAAGTCGGTCTGAGGGAGGGGATCAATGAGCAGTTCTTC	CASSQVGLREGINEQFF
-	TRBV6-5	TRBJ1-2	TRBD1	TGTGCCAGCAGGACGGGGACAGGGGGCGCGGTTGGCTACACCTTC	CASRTGTGGAVGYTF
-	TRBV9	TRBJ1-2	TRBD1	TGTGCCAGCAGCGTAGGAGGACAGGCCTTCGGCTACACCTTC	CASSVGGQAFGYTF
-	TRBV7-9	TRBJ2-2	-	TGTGCCAGCAGCTTAGCTCCAGGGGTCACCGGGGAGCTGTTTTTT	CASSLAPGVTGELFF
-	TRBV21-1	TRBJ2-3	-	TGTGCCAGCACCTTTCCAGATACGCAGTATTTT	CASTFPDTQYF
-	TRBV7-2	TRBJ1-2	-	TGTGCCAGCAGCTTACTTTCGGTACCTGGCTACACCTTC	CASSLLSVPGYTF
-	TRBV20-1	TRBJ1-5	-	TGCAGTGCTAGTTGGGGCTGGAGCAATCAGCCCCAGCATTTT	CSASWGWSNQPQHF
-	TRBV5-1	TRBJ1-1	-	TGCGCCAGCAGCTTGGGGGGAGGGATGAACACTGAAGCTTTCTTT	CASSLGGGMNTEAFF
once	TRBV9	TRBJ2-1	TRBD1	TGTGCCAGCAGCGCAAGCACCGGGACAGGTTACAATGAGCAGTTCTTC	CASSASTGTGYNEQFF
-	TRBV12-3/TRBV12-4	TRBJ1-2	TRBD1	TGTGCCAGCAGTTTATTGGGACAGGAATCCTACACCTTC	CASSLLGQESYTF
-	TRBV11-2	TRBJ2-7	TRBD1	TGTGCCAGCAGCTTTCTCCCTGGGACAGGAAACTACGAGCAGTACTTC	CASSFLPGTGNYEQYF
-	TRBV5-1	TRBJ2-2	TRBD1	TGCGCCAGCAGCTTTGATCCGGGGACAGTGAACACCGGGGAGCTGTTTTTT	CASSFDPGTVNTGELFF
-	TRBV7-2	TRBJ2-6	TRBD1	TGTGCCAGCAGCTTAGGACAGGGAAGCTCTGGGGCCAACGTCCTGACTTTC	CASSLGQGSSGANVLTF
-	TRBV4-1	TRBJ1-5	TRBD1	TGCGCCAGCAGCCGTGTCCTATTACCGGGACAGGGAAGGATGCAGCCCCAGCATTTT	CASSRVLLPGQGRMQPQHF
-	TRBV3-1/TRBV3-2	TRBJ2-7	-	TGTGCCAGCAGTCCCGACAGGCCTCCCTACGAGCAGTACTTC	CASSPDRPPYEQYF
-	TRBV28	TRBJ1-6	-	TGTGCCAGCAGGGGGGGGCTGTCGTCAAGCTCCTATAATTCACCCCTCCACTTT	CASRGGLSSSSYNSPLHF
once	TRBV11-2	TRBJ2-7	-	TGTGCCAGCAGTTCCTTACAGGCCTACGAGCAGTACTTC	CASSSLQAYEQYF
-	TRBV19	TRBJ2-2	-	TGTGCCAGTAGTATAGGGCAGAACACCGGGGAGCTGTTTTTT	CASSIGQNTGELFF
-	TRBV10-1	TRBJ1-2	TRBD1	TGCGCCAGCGGGAGGGACAGGGGTAGCTACACCTTC	CASGRDRGSYTF
-	TRBV7-9	TRBJ2-7	TRBD2	TGTGCCAGCAGCCCCGGGGGGGGGTCCTACGAGCAGTACTTC	CASSPGGGSYEQYF
few	TRBV2	TRBJ2-5	-	TGTGCCAGCAGTGAAGAGGGGTCCCAGTACTTC	CASSEEGSQYF
-	TRBV28	TRBJ2-1	-	TGTGCCAGCAGTTCACAGGGAGAGGGCTACAATGAGCAGTTCTTC	CASSSQGEGYNEQFF
-	TRBV4-1	TRBJ2-7	TRBD1	TGCGCCAGCAGCCAAGATAGGTCAGGGGGCTTATACGAGCAGTACTTC	CASSQDRSGGLYEQYF
-	TRBV25-1	TRBJ2-7	TRBD1	TGTGCCAGCAGTGGGCAGGGGGTGGGGGAGCAGTACTTC	CASSGQGVGEQYF